The present T cell receptor (beta chain) was sequenced within a study of response to subunit inactivated influenza vaccine. TCRdb processed the RT-PCR reads anew with MiXCR; each CDR3 protein has one entry. The sample records around 580,000 distinct CDR3 sequences, approximately 12% being singletons. This clonotype was seen repeatedly, ten times or more. Compared with germline, one end of the junction differs, possibly owing to a read error. The origin of this receptor is a man in his fifties or sixties who received an inactivated influenza vaccine. Specimen: PBMCs from blood, collected on the day of vaccination.

CDR3 sequence reads: CASSLAGDTEAFF. In nucleotides, the CDR3 is TGTGCCAGCAGTCTAGCAGGGGACACTGAAGCTTTCTTT. The chain couples TRBV12-3 or TRBV12-4 to TRBJ1-1; TRBD1 might be the D (6 bases). The CDR3 is made up of 13 amino acids.